The rows below give T cell receptor beta chains drawn from one sample of a study of PD-1 blockade in classical Hodgkin lymphoma. Method: immunoSEQ multiplex PCR; TCRdb's copy keeps in-frame clones and lacks some. The data hold approximately 10,000 clones, with roughly nine tenths observed a single time. The sequencing used peripheral blood mononuclear cells (PBMCs), collected at baseline. These receptors all stem from a human donor with classical Hodgkin lymphoma. The CDR3 runs from the conserved cysteine through the conserved F or W. The order of the fields is J gene, V gene, clone size, CDR3 protein. Size values are once, few and many counts, or a class for expanded clones, and some rows have none.

TRBJ2-7 | TRBV5-6 | - | CASSVPGQGAREQYF
TRBJ1-2 | TRBV19 | - | CASSAHRGNGYTF
TRBJ2-6 | TRBV28 | - | CASSFTGISGANVLTF
TRBJ2-5 | TRBV5-1 | - | CASSSVAGWEETQYF
TRBJ2-5 | TRBV7-7 | - | CASSLNLAAQETQYF
TRBJ2-6 | TRBV10-1 | - | CASSDGGTAGANVLTF
TRBJ2-1 | TRBV6-5 | - | CASSYSVVAGVFF
TRBJ2-2 | TRBV10-2 | once | CASRWTSGSTGELFF
TRBJ2-3 | TRBV19 | - | CASRGLAQGTDTQYF
TRBJ2-7 | TRBV7-9 | - | CASSPLAGGHEQYF
TRBJ2-3 | TRBV2 | - | CATGDTSGTDTQYF
TRBJ2-7 | TRBV2 | - | CASRPTGNPYEQYF
TRBJ2-1 | TRBV6-4 | - | CASSDSWGNEQFF
TRBJ1-6 | TRBV19 | - | CASSIRDSKQPLHF
- | TRBV19 | - | CASSIGRASSYEQYF
TRBJ1-2 | TRBV10-3 | - | CAISESESGANYGYTF
TRBJ2-2 | TRBV6-4 | - | CASSDTNTGELFF
TRBJ2-3 | TRBV10-3 | - | CAIRIAGGIADTQYF
TRBJ2-7 | TRBV4-1 | - | CASSRLERGLAAAFEQYF
TRBJ2-1 | TRBV14 | - | CASSPPWGYSYNEQFF
TRBJ2-1 | TRBV9 | - | CASSAREGEQFF
TRBJ1-2 | TRBV4-1 | - | CASSQILAGGYGYTF
TRBJ2-2 | TRBV10-3 | - | CAISEGQAYTGELFF
TRBJ1-1 | TRBV7-9 | - | CASSLKGLGAREKKPEAFF
TRBJ2-1 | TRBV9 | - | CASSVGAPGNEQFF
TRBJ2-1 | TRBV11-3 | - | CASSLDSQGLAGVNEQFF